This TCR beta chain was identified in a study of cytomegalovirus exposure and HLA in healthy donors. Study results and limitations: In a later analysis, donors in an Asian-associated ancestry cluster reportedly had fewer N-insertions in productive TCRs than the cohort mean. In a later analysis, HLA-associated TCR beta chains were more clonally expanded than equally common others. For most TCR beta V segments, an earlier analysis put the productive rate at about 90% or about 30% of the time.

Primers for the PCR totalled 60 Vbeta and 13 Jbeta. The table came from immunoSEQ multiplex PCR; TCRdb's copy has only in-frame clones and leaves some out. The sample lists some 86,000 clones; roughly 83% were seen once. Between the trimmed V and J ends, which lost 8 bases and 4 bases, there was a span of 11 bases. Germline V lookup: CDR1 MDHEN, CDR2 SYDVKM. The CDR3 length is 12 residues. Only a few counts were recorded for this clone. Antigen specificity is unknown. The J gene is TRBJ1-2, the V gene TRBV28, with D possibly TRBD1 on 6 matching bases. This TCR came from a middle-aged woman in good health and CMV-seropositive. Source material: PBMCs. Here the CDR3 reads CASQIQGYGYTF. CDR3 nucleotide sequence: TGTGCCAGCCAAATACAGGGCTATGGCTACACCTTC.